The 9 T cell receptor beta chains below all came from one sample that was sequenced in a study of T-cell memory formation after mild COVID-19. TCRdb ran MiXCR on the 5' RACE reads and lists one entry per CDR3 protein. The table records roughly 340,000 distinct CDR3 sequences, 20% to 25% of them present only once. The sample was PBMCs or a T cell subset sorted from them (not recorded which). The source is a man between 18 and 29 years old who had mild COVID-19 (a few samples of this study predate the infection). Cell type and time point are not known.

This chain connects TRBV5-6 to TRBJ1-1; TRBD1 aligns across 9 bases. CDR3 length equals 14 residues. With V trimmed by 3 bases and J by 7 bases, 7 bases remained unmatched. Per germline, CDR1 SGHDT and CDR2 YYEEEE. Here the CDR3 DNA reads TGTGCCAGCAGCTACGGGACAGGGAATGGTGAAGCTTTCTTT. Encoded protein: CASSYGTGNGEAFF.

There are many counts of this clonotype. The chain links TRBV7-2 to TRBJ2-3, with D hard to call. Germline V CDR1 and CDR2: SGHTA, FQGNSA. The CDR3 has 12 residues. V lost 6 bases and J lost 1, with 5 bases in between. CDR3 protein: CASSLRTDTQYF. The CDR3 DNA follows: TGTGCCAGCAGTCTACGCACAGATACGCAGTATTTT.

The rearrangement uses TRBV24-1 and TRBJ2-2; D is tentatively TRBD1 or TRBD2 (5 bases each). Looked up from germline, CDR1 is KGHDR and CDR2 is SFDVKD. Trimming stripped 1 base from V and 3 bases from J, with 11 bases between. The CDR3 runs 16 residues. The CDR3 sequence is CATSDFSRGDTGELFF. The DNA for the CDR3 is TGTGCCACCAGTGATTTTTCTAGGGGAGACACCGGGGAGCTGTTTTTT.

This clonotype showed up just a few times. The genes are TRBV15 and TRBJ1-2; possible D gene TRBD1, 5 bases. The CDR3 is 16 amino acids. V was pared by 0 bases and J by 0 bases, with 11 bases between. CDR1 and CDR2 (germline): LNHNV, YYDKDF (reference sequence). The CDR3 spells CATSRDIGATNYGYTF. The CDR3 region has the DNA TGTGCCACCAGCAGAGATATCGGGGCCACTAACTATGGCTACACCTTC.

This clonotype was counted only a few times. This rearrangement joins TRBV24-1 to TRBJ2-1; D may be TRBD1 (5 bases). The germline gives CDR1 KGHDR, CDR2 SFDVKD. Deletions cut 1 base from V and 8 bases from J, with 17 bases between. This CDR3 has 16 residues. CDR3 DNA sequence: TGTGCCACCAGTGATTTCCAGGGAAGCCTCTCCGATGAGCAGTTCTTC. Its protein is CATSDFQGSLSDEQFF.

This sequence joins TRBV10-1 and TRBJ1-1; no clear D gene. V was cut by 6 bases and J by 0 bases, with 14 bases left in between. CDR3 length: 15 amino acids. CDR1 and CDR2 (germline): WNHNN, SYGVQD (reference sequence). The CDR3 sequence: CASSAQPDMNTEAFF. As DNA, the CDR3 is TGCGCCAGCAGCGCCCAGCCCGACATGAACACTGAAGCTTTCTTT.

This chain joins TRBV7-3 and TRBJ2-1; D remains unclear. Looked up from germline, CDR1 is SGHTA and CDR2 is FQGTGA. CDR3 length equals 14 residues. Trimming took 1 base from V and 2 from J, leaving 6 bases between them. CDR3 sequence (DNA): TGTGCCAGCAGCTTAATGGCCACCTACAATGAGCAGTTCTTC. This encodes CASSLMATYNEQFF.

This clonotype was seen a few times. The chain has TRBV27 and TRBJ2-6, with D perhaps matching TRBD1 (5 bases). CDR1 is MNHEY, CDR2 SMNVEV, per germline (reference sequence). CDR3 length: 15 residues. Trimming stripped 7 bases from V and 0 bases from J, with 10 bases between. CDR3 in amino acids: CASTAGISGANVLTF. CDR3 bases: TGTGCCAGCACCGCAGGGATCTCTGGGGCCAACGTCCTGACTTTC.

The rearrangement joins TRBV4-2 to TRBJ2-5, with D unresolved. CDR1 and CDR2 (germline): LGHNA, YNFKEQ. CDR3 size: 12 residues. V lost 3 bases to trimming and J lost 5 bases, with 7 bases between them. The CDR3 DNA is TGTGCCAGCAGCCACCCGCGCGAGACCCAGTACTTC. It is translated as CASSHPRETQYF.